A single sample is the source of the 20 T cell receptor beta chains below, sequenced in a study of OX40 agonist ivuxolimab in advanced cancers. Data came from immunoSEQ multiplex PCR; TCRdb stores just in-frame clones and leaves some out. The profile shows more than 75,000 clones, about 85% of them singletons. Sample: CD4+ or CD8+ T cells sorted from blood, taken in a trial of the OX40 agonist ivuxolimab. All receptors derive from an adult with an advanced solid tumor such as melanoma, head and neck, liver or kidney cancer.

V usage is TRBV2 and J usage is TRBJ2-3; possibly TRBD1 for D (6 bases). V lost 4 bases and J 0 bases, leaving 11 bases between the germline ends. Per germline, CDR1 SNHLY and CDR2 FYNNEI. The CDR3 spans 15 residues. The CDR3 DNA reads TGTGCCAGCAGTGCTGGACAGAGCAGCACAGATACGCAGTATTTT. This translates into CASSAGQSSTDTQYF.

The rearrangement uses TRBV7-9 and TRBJ2-5; 11 positions agree with TRBD2. The CDR3 is 14 residues long. The V gene's germline CDR1 is SEHNR and CDR2 FQNEAQ (reference sequence). V dropped 2 bases and J dropped 5; count of bases not matched to a gene: 1. CDR3: CASSLRTSGETQYF. The CDR3 nucleotides are TGTGCCAGCAGCTTACGGACTAGCGGGGAGACCCAGTACTTC.

CDR3 sequence: CASSATGGADYGYTF. The CDR3 DNA sequence: TGTGCCAGCAGCGCGACAGGGGGCGCGGACTATGGCTACACCTTC. V gene TRBV7-3 combines with J gene TRBJ1-2, with 10 bases matching TRBD1. The J segment lost 3 bases and the V segment lost 5 bases, leaving 6 bases of the junction unmatched. CDR3 length equals 15 residues. Per germline, CDR1 SGHTA and CDR2 FQGTGA.

CDR3 amino acids: CASSPSGGDTEAFF. CDR3 bases: TGTGCCAGCTCACCAAGTGGGGGGGACACTGAAGCTTTCTTT. The genes are TRBV18 and TRBJ1-1, with D perhaps matching TRBD1 (5 bases). The CDR3 has 14 amino acids. V was shortened by 2 bases and J by 3 bases, with 10 bases between the two germline ends. Per germline, CDR1 KGHSH and CDR2 LQKENI.

The genes are TRBV7-2 and TRBJ1-5; maybe TRBD1 (6 bases). Trimming left V 0 bases short and J 5 bases short, with 11 bases between. Germline-derived CDR1 and CDR2 are SGHTA and FQGNSA. The CDR3 loop spans 15 amino acids. For the CDR3, the DNA is TGTGCCAGCAGCTTAGCGGGGGCGGTTCATCAGCCCCAGCATTTT. This encodes CASSLAGAVHQPQHF.

This sequence joins TRBV19 and TRBJ2-3; D perhaps matches TRBD2 (6 bases). V gave up 5 bases and J gave up 5 bases, with 8 bases separating them. Per germline, CDR1 LNHDA and CDR2 SQIVND (reference sequence). This CDR3 has 12 residues. CDR3 amino acids: CASSQGGDTQYF. In DNA, the CDR3 is TGTGCCAGTAGTCAGGGAGGAGATACGCAGTATTTT.

The CDR3 DNA reads as TGTGCCAGTAGTCTAACACTTGACCGATCCTACAATGAGCAGTTCTTC. Translation gives CASSLTLDRSYNEQFF. The V and J genes are TRBV19 and TRBJ2-1; D gene uncertain. CDR1 is LNHDA and CDR2 is SQIVND in the germline V gene (reference sequence). Trimming took 5 bases from V and 1 from J, leaving 15 bases between them. The CDR3 totals 16 residues.

The chain recombines TRBV27 with TRBJ1-3, with D unresolved. CDR3 length equals 15 residues. V dropped 7 bases and J dropped 0 bases, with 13 bases sitting between them. CDR1 is MNHEY and CDR2 is SMNVEV in the germline V gene (reference sequence). CDR3 sequence: CASKQYGPSGNTIYF. The CDR3 region has the DNA TGTGCCAGCAAACAGTACGGACCCTCTGGAAACACCATATATTTT.

The J gene is TRBJ1-1, the V gene TRBV29-1, with 7 bases that match TRBD1. Germline values: CDR1 SQVTM, CDR2 ANQGSEA. V trimming: 7 bases; J trimming: 4 bases; junction bases outside the gene matches: 12. This CDR3 region has 14 residues. The CDR3 here is CSARTAGGTTEAFF. The CDR3 nucleotides are TGCAGCGCCCGGACAGCAGGGGGGACCACTGAAGCTTTCTTT.

This chain connects TRBV6-6 to TRBJ2-6; possibly TRBD2 for D (6 bases). Trimming took off 5 bases at V and 10 bases at J, with 18 bases between the two ends. This CDR3 is built from 15 residues. The V gene's germline CDR1 is MNHNY and CDR2 SVGAGI (reference sequence). The CDR3 loop is CASSTLDYQRNVLTF. For the CDR3, the DNA is TGTGCCAGCAGTACCTTGGACTACCAAAGAAACGTCCTGACTTTC.

Remarks on this clone: Sequence at one end of the junction differs from germline and may be a read error. This rearrangement joins TRBV7-9 to TRBJ2-1; D is perhaps TRBD1 (5 bases). Germline CDR1 reads SEHNR; CDR2 reads FQNEAQ (reference sequence). This CDR3 is built from 12 residues. The CDR3 DNA reads as TGTGCCAGCAGCTTAAGTGGACAAAAACTGGTCTTC. Its protein is CASSLSGQKLVF.

CDR3 sequence reads: CASSARTGGWSGYTF. CDR3 bases: TGTGCCAGCAGCGCCAGGACAGGCGGGTGGTCTGGCTACACCTTC. This chain joins TRBV7-2 and TRBJ1-2; the match to TRBD1 covers 7 bases. The junction had 13 bases not matched to a gene; V was cut back by 5 bases and J by 7 bases. This CDR3 is 15 amino acids long. The V gene's germline CDR1 is SGHTA and CDR2 FQGNSA. The complete variable domain, with remaining parts taken from reference TRBV7-2 and TRBJ1-2, reads GAGVSQSPSNKVTEKGKDVELRCDPISGHTALYWYRQSLGQGLEFLIYFQGNSAPDKSGLPSDRFSAERTGGSVSTLTIQRTQQEDSAVYLCASSARTGGWSGYTFGSGTRLTVV.

J is TRBJ1-2 and V is TRBV7-2; 7 bases match TRBD1. J was trimmed by 4 bases and V by 5 bases; bases with no gene match: 10. This CDR3 comprises 15 residues. From germline, CDR1 is SGHTA and CDR2 FQGNSA. The CDR3 sequence: CASSERQGGVYGYTF. The CDR3 DNA reads as TGTGCCAGCAGCGAAAGACAGGGTGGTGTCTATGGCTACACCTTC.

The sample holds one count of this clone. The chain couples TRBV7-2 to TRBJ1-2, with D maybe TRBD1 (6 bases). Germline-derived CDR1 and CDR2 are SGHTA and FQGNSA. V was pared by 1 base and J by 4 bases, with 10 bases between. The CDR3 is 14 residues long. The CDR3 DNA follows: TGTGCCAGCAGCTTAGGAGGGGGGGGCTATGGCTACACCTTC. Its protein is CASSLGGGGYGYTF.

The J gene is TRBJ1-6, the V gene TRBV5-6; tentatively, D is TRBD1 (5 bases). The V gene lost 9 bases and the J gene lost 7 bases, with 14 bases spanning the gap. The CDR3 length is 13 residues. Germline V CDR1 and CDR2: SGHDT, YYEEEE. CDR3 region: CATTRRGNSPLHF. The DNA of the CDR3 is TGTGCCACCACAAGGCGGGGGAATTCACCCCTCCACTTT. The full variable domain, with the rest looked up from reference TRBV5-6 and TRBJ1-6, is DAGVTQSPTHLIKTRGQQVTLRCSPKSGHDTVSWYQQALGQGPQFIFQYYEEEERQRGNFPDRFSGHQFPNYSSELNVNALLLGDSALYLCATTRRGNSPLHFGNGTRLTVT.

The rearrangement uses TRBV19 and TRBJ1-5; TRBD1 agrees at 9 bases. V shed 3 bases, J shed 6 bases, and the junction held 6 bases outside the gene matches. Germline V gene data show CDR1 as LNHDA and CDR2 as SQIVND (reference sequence). The CDR3 runs to 15 residues. The CDR3 DNA reads as TGTGCCAGTAGTATTTTGGACAGGGGAACTCAGCCCCAGCATTTT. Amino acid sequence: CASSILDRGTQPQHF.

This clone was picked up a small number of times. The J gene is TRBJ2-6, the V gene TRBV2; 11 nucleotides agree with TRBD1. The CDR3 loop spans 15 amino acids. Germline V gene data show CDR1 as SNHLY and CDR2 as FYNNEI. The ends lost 6 bases at V and 2 bases at J; junction bases unmatched: 0. Here the CDR3 reads CASRGQGAGANVLTF. CDR3 nucleotides: TGTGCCAGCAGGGGACAGGGGGCTGGGGCCAACGTCCTGACTTTC.

V and J are TRBV18 and TRBJ2-3; either TRBD1 or TRBD2 may supply D (5 bases each). CDR3 length equals 16 residues. Trimming pared 5 bases from V and 1 base from J, leaving 16 bases between. Germline CDR1 reads KGHSH; CDR2 reads LQKENI. As DNA, the CDR3 is TGTGCCAGCTCAACCGGGACCTCCCGGGGCACAGATACGCAGTATTTT. This gives the protein CASSTGTSRGTDTQYF.

The chain is built from TRBV6-5 and TRBJ2-7, with D perhaps matching TRBD2 (6 bases). Germline CDR1 is MNHEY and CDR2 is SVGAGI. The V end lost 7 bases, the J end lost 2 bases, and 18 bases lay between the germline ends. The CDR3 contains 15 residues. The CDR3 here is CASIDRRGHTYEQYF. The CDR3 nucleotides are TGTGCCAGCATCGACCGGCGGGGCCACACCTACGAGCAGTACTTC.

The gene calls are TRBV2 and TRBJ1-6; TRBD1 agrees at 7 bases. V lost 6 bases to trimming and J lost 3 bases; unmatched junction nucleotides: 5. Germline lookup yields CDR1 SNHLY and CDR2 FYNNEI. The CDR3 has 15 residues. This CDR3 reads CASRVGTDYNSPLHF. DNA of the CDR3: TGTGCCAGCAGGGTTGGGACAGACTATAATTCACCCCTCCACTTT.